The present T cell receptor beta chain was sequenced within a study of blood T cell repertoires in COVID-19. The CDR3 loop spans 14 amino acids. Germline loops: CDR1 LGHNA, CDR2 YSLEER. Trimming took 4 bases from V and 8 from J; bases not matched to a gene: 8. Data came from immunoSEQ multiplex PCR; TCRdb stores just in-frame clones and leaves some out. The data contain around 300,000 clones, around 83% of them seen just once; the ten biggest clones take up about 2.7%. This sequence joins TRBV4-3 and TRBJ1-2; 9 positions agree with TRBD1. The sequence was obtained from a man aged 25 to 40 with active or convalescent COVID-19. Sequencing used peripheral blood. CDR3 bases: TGCGCCAGCAGCCCTGGGACAGGGAACGGGGGCTACACCTTC. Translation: CASSPGTGNGGYTF.